Listed below are T cell receptor beta chains from one sample, sequenced in a study of T cell responses to AZD1222 COVID-19 vaccine. Sequencing used immunoSEQ multiplex PCR; TCRdb keeps in-frame clones, though not all of them. The sample has fewer than 100,000 clones, more than 75% seen once. The specimen was peripheral blood, collected on day 0 of AZD1222 vaccination. The receptors were sampled from an adult in good health. Both conserved end residues are part of each CDR3. Fields, in order: D gene, J gene, V gene, clone size, CDR3 protein, CDR3 DNA. The D gene is left open where the match is weak. Clone size is shown for a subset of rows, as once, few, many or a class of expanded clone.

>.|TRBJ1-3|TRBV5-6|.
CASTSEGYTIYF
TGTGCCAGCACCTCAGAGGGGTACACCATATATTTT
>.|TRBJ1-3|TRBV19|.
CASTPWGFGNTIYF
TGTGCCAGTACCCCATGGGGCTTTGGAAACACCATATATTTT
>.|TRBJ2-1|TRBV2|.
CAGSREGTGYNEQFF
TGTGCCGGATCACGGGAGGGGACAGGGTACAATGAGCAGTTCTTC
>.|TRBJ2-3|TRBV4-1|.
CASSQSPDTQYF
TGCGCCAGCAGCCAATCGCCAGATACGCAGTATTTT
>.|TRBJ1-3|TRBV7-3|.
CASSLGSGNTIYF
TGTGCCAGCAGCTTAGGATCGGGAAACACCATATATTTT
>TRBD1|TRBJ2-7|TRBV3-1/TRBV3-2|.
CASSPLQGASQYF
TGTGCCAGCAGCCCCTTGCAGGGGGCAAGTCAGTACTTC
>.|TRBJ1-2|TRBV19|once
CASSRSASLYGYTF
TGTGCCAGTAGTCGTTCAGCATCCCTCTATGGCTACACCTTC
>.|TRBJ2-1|TRBV9|.
CASRHQDNEQFF
TGTGCCAGCAGACATCAGGACAATGAGCAGTTCTTC
>.|TRBJ1-1|TRBV10-3|.
CAISSGSSNTEAFF
TGTGCCATCAGCAGTGGGTCCTCGAACACTGAAGCTTTCTTT
>.|TRBJ2-5|TRBV20-1|.
CSARDFETQYF
TGCAGTGCTAGAGATTTTGAGACCCAGTACTTC
>.|TRBJ2-3|TRBV15|once
CATSRDPGNTQYF
TGTGCCACCAGCAGAGATCCGGGGAACACGCAGTATTTT
>.|TRBJ2-1|TRBV5-1|.
CASSWSPLGLEQFF
TGCGCCAGCAGCTGGTCCCCGTTAGGCCTTGAGCAGTTCTTC
>.|TRBJ2-4|TRBV2|.
CASSTGNVIQYF
TGTGCCAGCAGTACAGGGAACGTCATTCAGTACTTC
>.|TRBJ1-1|TRBV19|few
CASSFMNTEAFF
TGTGCCAGTAGTTTCATGAACACTGAAGCTTTCTTT
>.|TRBJ2-7|TRBV30|once
CAWSVSNNHYEQYF
TGTGCCTGGAGTGTATCCAATAATCACTACGAGCAGTACTTC
>.|TRBJ1-5|TRBV19|.
CASSVQGNQPQHF
TGTGCCAGTAGTGTACAGGGAAATCAGCCCCAGCATTTT
>TRBD1|TRBJ2-2|TRBV5-5|.
CASSLGQGVTGELFF
TGTGCCAGCAGCTTGGGGCAGGGGGTCACCGGGGAGCTGTTTTTT
>.|TRBJ1-2|TRBV15|.
CATSRDLSLDGYTF
TGTGCCACCAGCAGAGATCTAAGCCTCGACGGCTACACCTTC
>.|TRBJ1-1|TRBV29-1|.
CSAAAGTNTEAFF
TGCAGCGCCGCCGCGGGTACAAACACTGAAGCTTTCTTT
>TRBD1|TRBJ1-4|TRBV5-6|.
CASSLSQGMVEKLFF
TGTGCCAGCAGCCTTTCACAGGGGATGGTTGAAAAACTGTTTTTT
>.|TRBJ2-7|TRBV9|.
CASSAQVVTYEQYF
TGTGCCAGCAGCGCTCAGGTTGTTACCTACGAGCAGTACTTC
>.|TRBJ2-7|TRBV10-3|.
CAISETGTDFYEQYF
TGTGCCATCAGTGAGACCGGGACCGATTTCTACGAGCAGTACTTC
>TRBD2|TRBJ2-1|TRBV19|.
CASSASGATREQFF
TGTGCCAGTAGTGCTAGCGGGGCAACGAGGGAGCAGTTCTTC
>.|TRBJ2-5|TRBV7-2|.
CASSLNGGRETQYF
TGTGCCAGCAGCTTAAACGGAGGCCGAGAGACCCAGTACTTC
>.|TRBJ1-3|TRBV5-5|.
CASSFGAGSGNTIYF
TGTGCCAGCAGCTTCGGGGCAGGCTCTGGAAACACCATATATTTT
>.|TRBJ1-6|TRBV27|.
CASSFNRDEAYNSPLHF
TGTGCCAGCAGTTTTAACCGGGATGAGGCCTATAATTCACCCCTCCACTTT